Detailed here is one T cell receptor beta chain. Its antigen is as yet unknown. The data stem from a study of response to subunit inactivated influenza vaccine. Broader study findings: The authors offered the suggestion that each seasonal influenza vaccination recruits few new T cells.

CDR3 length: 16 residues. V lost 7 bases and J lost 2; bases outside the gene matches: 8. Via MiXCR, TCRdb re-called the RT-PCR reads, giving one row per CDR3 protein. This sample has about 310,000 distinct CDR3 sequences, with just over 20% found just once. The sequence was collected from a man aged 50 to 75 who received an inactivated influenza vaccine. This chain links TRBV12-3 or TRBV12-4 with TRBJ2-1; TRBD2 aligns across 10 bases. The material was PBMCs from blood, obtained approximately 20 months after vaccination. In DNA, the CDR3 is TGTGCCAGCACCCCACCGGGACTAGCGCCCTACAATGAGCAGTTCTTC. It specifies CASTPPGLAPYNEQFF.